The 23 T cell receptor beta chains below come from one sample, sequenced in a study of blood T cell repertoires in COVID-19. Some clones are missing from TCRdb's copy, which holds only in-frame ones; the method was immunoSEQ multiplex PCR. The table lists about 99,000 clones, 84% of them singletons. The specimen sequenced was peripheral blood. The source is a man in his 70s with active or convalescent COVID-19.

The gene calls are TRBV11-2 and TRBJ2-2, with TRBD1 as a possible D gene (5 bases). CDR1 is SGHAT and CDR2 is FQNNGV in the germline V gene. The germline V and J ends were trimmed by 5 bases and 1 base, with 14 bases remaining between them. The CDR3 consists of 16 residues. CDR3 in DNA: TGTGCCAGCAGCCGCTTGACAGACAGGAACACCGGGGAGCTGTTTTTT. Translation gives CASSRLTDRNTGELFF.

CDR3 loop: CASSRGTGDSGANVLTF. The CDR3 nucleotides are TGTGCCAGCAGCCGAGGGACAGGGGATTCTGGGGCCAACGTCCTGACTTTC. This chain connects TRBV14 to TRBJ2-6; the match to TRBD1 covers 10 bases. This CDR3 comprises 17 residues. Germline CDR1 is SGHDN and CDR2 is FVKESK. Losses at the gene ends were 4 bases for V and 1 base for J; bases not matched to a gene: 4.

This clone has just a few counts. This chain connects TRBV6-4 to TRBJ1-2; 10 bases match TRBD1. The V gene's germline CDR1 is MRHNA and CDR2 SNTAGT. The CDR3 contains 15 residues. Unmatched junction bases numbered 9, after V lost 5 bases and J lost 6 bases. The CDR3 DNA follows: TGTGCCAGCAGTTCCGGACAGGGGGAGGCAAATGGCTACACCTTC. It specifies CASSSGQGEANGYTF.

J is TRBJ1-1 and V is TRBV19, with 8 bases lining up with TRBD1. The CDR3 runs to 15 residues. Germline CDR1 is LNHDA and CDR2 is SQIVND (reference sequence). J was trimmed by 1 base and V by 6 bases; bases with no gene match: 7. CDR3 nucleotide sequence: TGTGCCAGTAGAATCCCAGGGGGCCCGAACACTGAAGCTTTCTTT. Translation gives CASRIPGGPNTEAFF.

The chain carries TRBV5-1 and TRBJ2-3; 9 nucleotides align to TRBD2. Germline V lookup: CDR1 SGHRS, CDR2 YFSETQ. The CDR3 is 13 amino acids. Losses at the gene ends were 6 bases for V and 1 base for J; bases not matched to a gene: 0. In DNA form, the CDR3 reads TGCGCCAGCACTAGCGGGGGCACAGATACGCAGTATTTT. Its protein product is CASTSGGTDTQYF. The variable domain in full, completed from reference TRBV5-1 and TRBJ2-3, reads KAGVTQTPRYLIKTRGQQVTLSCSPISGHRSVSWYQQTPGQGLQFLFEYFSETQRNKGNFPGRFSGRQFSNSRSEMNVSTLELGDSALYLCASTSGGTDTQYFGPGTRLTVL.

Here the CDR3 reads CASSPTSGGAYEQYF. CDR3 DNA sequence: TGTGCCAGCTCACCTACTAGCGGGGGAGCCTACGAGCAGTACTTC. The chain carries TRBV18 and TRBJ2-7; 11 nucleotides match TRBD2. J was trimmed by 2 bases and V by 3 bases; bases with no gene match: 3. Looked up from germline, CDR1 is KGHSH and CDR2 is LQKENI. The length of the CDR3 is 15 residues. The whole variable domain, remainder taken from reference TRBV18 and TRBJ2-7, is NAGVMQNPRHLVRRRGQEARLRCSPMKGHSHVYWYRQLPEEGLKFMVYLQKENIIDESGMPKERFSAEFPKEGPSILRIQQVVRGDSAAYFCASSPTSGGAYEQYFGPGTRLTVT.

This rearrangement joins TRBV4-2 to TRBJ2-1; D is unresolved. This CDR3 comprises 14 residues. V was shortened by 4 bases and J by 1 base, with 8 bases between the two germline ends. From germline, CDR1 is LGHNA and CDR2 YNFKEQ. Written as DNA, the CDR3 is TGTGCCAGCAGCCCGGCCGGGTCCTACAATGAGCAGTTCTTC. This sequence encodes CASSPAGSYNEQFF.

The chain joins TRBV18 to TRBJ2-7; D possibly corresponds to TRBD2 (6 bases). V dropped 5 bases and J dropped 0 bases, with 11 bases sitting between them. Germline-derived CDR1 and CDR2 are KGHSH and LQKENI. The CDR3 contains 14 residues. The CDR3 here is CASSTGTFSYEQYF. The DNA of the CDR3 is TGTGCCAGCTCAACGGGGACTTTCTCCTACGAGCAGTACTTC.

The J gene is TRBJ2-1, the V gene TRBV28; the D gene is possibly TRBD2 (5 bases). Trimming pared 6 bases from V and 2 bases from J, leaving 14 bases between. CDR1 MDHEN and CDR2 SYDVKM come from the germline V gene. The CDR3 loop spans 15 amino acids. CDR3 sequence reads: CASSPPGNAYNEQFF. DNA of the CDR3: TGTGCCAGCAGCCCTCCGGGGAACGCCTACAATGAGCAGTTCTTC.

The J gene is TRBJ2-2, the V gene TRBV29-1; TRBD2 agrees at 8 bases. Germline V gene sequence: CDR1 SQVTM, CDR2 ANQGSEA. V lost 8 bases, J lost 7 bases, and 12 bases stayed unmatched. The CDR3 is made up of 14 amino acids. The CDR3, as DNA: TGCAGCACATCCGGGACTAGTCTAGGCGGGGAGCTGTTTTTT. This translates into CSTSGTSLGGELFF.

The V call is TRBV2, the J call TRBJ1-2; 7 bases fit TRBD1. Per germline, CDR1 SNHLY and CDR2 FYNNEI. This CDR3 contains 14 residues. V lost 6 bases to trimming and J lost 5 bases; unmatched junction nucleotides: 9. The CDR3 protein is CASSAPGQTYGYTF. The CDR3 bases are TGTGCCAGCAGCGCCCCGGGACAGACATATGGCTACACCTTC.

The chain couples TRBV5-6 to TRBJ1-2; D is unresolved. Germline CDR1 and CDR2: SGHDT and YYEEEE. V dropped 0 bases and J dropped 7 bases, with 13 bases sitting between them. This CDR3 region has 14 residues. CDR3 in amino acids: CASSLAGSSSGYTF. CDR3 DNA sequence: TGTGCCAGCAGCTTGGCCGGGTCCAGTAGTGGCTACACCTTC.

The V and J genes are TRBV2 and TRBJ2-5; possibly TRBD1 for D (6 bases). The V end lost 4 bases, the J end lost 2 bases, and 8 bases lay between the germline ends. Germline lookup yields CDR1 SNHLY and CDR2 FYNNEI. The CDR3 extends over 13 amino acids. The CDR3 is CASSAGTQETQYF. The CDR3 coding sequence is TGTGCCAGCAGTGCTGGGACACAAGAGACCCAGTACTTC.

This chain joins TRBV5-5 and TRBJ2-2; 9 bases agree with TRBD1. The length of the CDR3 is 13 residues. V was clipped by 4 bases and J by 9 bases; unmatched bases: 4. The germline V gene encodes CDR1 SGHKS and CDR2 YYEKEE (reference sequence). The CDR3 DNA reads TGTGCCAGCAGCCCACAGGGGGCTTGGGAGCTGTTTTTT. This sequence encodes CASSPQGAWELFF.

The chain carries TRBV28 and TRBJ1-5, with a tentative D call TRBD1 (5 bases). V lost 6 bases to trimming and J lost 6 bases, with 18 bases between them. The CDR3 is made up of 15 amino acids. From germline, CDR1 is MDHEN and CDR2 SYDVKM. The CDR3 DNA sequence: TGTGCCAGCAGCACCAGCGGGCAGGGAGGTCAGCCCCAGCATTTT. This sequence encodes CASSTSGQGGQPQHF. The full variable domain, its missing parts supplied by reference TRBV28 and TRBJ1-5, is DVKVTQSSRYLVKRTGEKVFLECVQDMDHENMFWYRQDPGLGLRLIYFSYDVKMKEKGDIPEGYSVSREKKERFSLILESASTNQTSMYLCASSTSGQGGQPQHFGDGTRLSIL.

This chain connects TRBV4-2 to TRBJ2-3; 11 bases fit TRBD2. With V trimmed by 3 bases and J by 6 bases, 11 bases remained unmatched. Germline values: CDR1 LGHNA, CDR2 YNFKEQ. This CDR3 is 17 amino acids long. As DNA, the CDR3 is TGTGCCAGCAGCCAGAGGATAGCGGGGGGGGGTGTGGATACGCAGTATTTT. It encodes CASSQRIAGGGVDTQYF.

The CDR3, as DNA: TGCGCCAGCAGCTTGGCGGGGGGGATCTACAATGAGCAGTTCTTC. It codes for CASSLAGGIYNEQFF. The chain couples TRBV5-1 to TRBJ2-1; 8 bases match TRBD2. Germline V gives CDR1 SGHRS, CDR2 YFSETQ. With 0 bases clipped from V and 3 bases from J, the junction kept 2 bases outside the gene matches. There are 15 residues in the CDR3.

The chain carries TRBV28 and TRBJ2-6, with 8 nucleotides matching TRBD1. Germline V gives CDR1 MDHEN, CDR2 SYDVKM. The CDR3 consists of 16 residues. The V segment lost 3 bases and the J segment 4 bases; nucleotides outside the gene matches: 5. CDR3 in DNA: TGTGCCAGCAGTTTGGGCAGGGGGCTAGGGGCCAACGTCCTGACTTTC. It specifies CASSLGRGLGANVLTF. The full variable domain, completed using reference TRBV28 and TRBJ2-6, is DVKVTQSSRYLVKRTGEKVFLECVQDMDHENMFWYRQDPGLGLRLIYFSYDVKMKEKGDIPEGYSVSREKKERFSLILESASTNQTSMYLCASSLGRGLGANVLTFGAGSRLTVL.

The V and J genes are TRBV10-3 and TRBJ1-2, with TRBD1 matching over 10 bases. The CDR3 consists of 14 residues. The germline CDR1 and CDR2 sequences are ENHRY and SYGVKD. The trim removed 7 bases at V and 6 bases at J, leaving 8 bases unmatched. The CDR3 loop reads CAITWDRGSNGYTF. In nucleotides, the CDR3 is TGTGCCATCACTTGGGACAGGGGTTCAAATGGCTACACCTTC.

The J gene is TRBJ2-5, the V gene TRBV7-8, with D perhaps matching TRBD2 (5 bases). V shed 1 base and J shed 4 bases, with 19 bases lying between them. The CDR3 has 17 residues. Germline CDR1 reads SGHVS; CDR2 reads FQNEAQ. The CDR3 reads CASSLGDRDLTGETQYF. The CDR3 bases are TGTGCCAGCAGCTTAGGAGACCGGGATCTAACGGGAGAGACCCAGTACTTC.

This clone is a singleton in its sample. V is TRBV7-8 and J is TRBJ1-2, with 7 nucleotides matching TRBD1. This CDR3 region has 13 residues. The germline gives CDR1 SGHVS, CDR2 FQNEAQ. V lost 5 bases and J lost 7; bases outside the gene matches: 7. The CDR3 sequence is CASSPRQGVGYTF. CDR3 coding DNA: TGTGCCAGCAGCCCCCGGCAGGGGGTTGGCTACACCTTC.

The chain joins TRBV5-1 to TRBJ1-1; 7 bases match TRBD1. The CDR3 covers 15 residues. Germline CDR1 and CDR2: SGHRS and YFSETQ. The trim removed 4 bases at V and 0 bases at J, leaving 6 bases unmatched. CDR3 region: CASSRTGDLNTEAFF. The CDR3, as DNA: TGCGCCAGCAGCCGAACAGGGGACCTGAACACTGAAGCTTTCTTT. The whole variable domain, remainder taken from reference TRBV5-1 and TRBJ1-1, is KAGVTQTPRYLIKTRGQQVTLSCSPISGHRSVSWYQQTPGQGLQFLFEYFSETQRNKGNFPGRFSGRQFSNSRSEMNVSTLELGDSALYLCASSRTGDLNTEAFFGQGTRLTVV.

The chain is built from TRBV18 and TRBJ2-1; 12 nucleotides line up with TRBD2. Germline values: CDR1 KGHSH, CDR2 LQKENI. The CDR3 runs 16 residues. Trimming took 5 bases from V and 1 from J; bases not matched to a gene: 3. CDR3 bases: TGTGCCAGCTCATCACTAGCGGGGGGATCCTACAATGAGCAGTTCTTC. Its translation is CASSSLAGGSYNEQFF.